These T cell receptor beta chains were read from a single sample in a study of radiation and T cells in renal cell carcinoma. The assay was immunoSEQ multiplex PCR, and TCRdb's table has in-frame clones only and misses some. Here the sample spans around 180,000 clones, roughly 90% being singletons. The material sequenced was blood, taken from a patient whose treatment included radiotherapy and nephrectomy. The receptors derive from a woman between 45 and 60 years old with renal cell carcinoma. CDR3s leave out the opening cysteine and the closing phenylalanine or tryptophan. Not all rows give a size; the values are once, few, many and, for expanded clones, a class.

J: TRBJ1-6
size: NA
V: TRBV7-9
CDR3: ASSLGDRSGSPLH

J: TRBJ2-1
size: NA
V: TRBV5-6
CDR3: ASSKTKRDRGLHEQF

J: TRBJ1-2
size: NA
V: TRBV5-1
CDR3: ASRSAGTSSYGYT

J: NA
size: NA
V: TRBV6-6
CDR3: ASSMTISYEQY

J: TRBJ1-5
size: NA
V: TRBV13
CDR3: ASSLGRVSQPQH

J: TRBJ2-3
size: NA
V: TRBV9
CDR3: ASSSRGSSTDTQY

J: TRBJ2-3
size: NA
V: TRBV19
CDR3: ASSQGTDTQY

J: TRBJ2-1
size: NA
V: TRBV7-9
CDR3: ASRKYNEQF

J: TRBJ1-6
size: NA
V: TRBV4-3
CDR3: ASSQVRDSPLH

J: TRBJ2-7
size: NA
V: TRBV19
CDR3: ASSIDTGFDFEQY

J: TRBJ2-3
size: NA
V: TRBV7-6
CDR3: ASSLALLAGGREDTQY

J: TRBJ2-1
size: NA
V: TRBV7-2
CDR3: ASTTSGGPWNEQF

J: TRBJ2-2
size: NA
V: TRBV30
CDR3: AFSSRVMMSITGELF

J: TRBJ1-1
size: NA
V: TRBV4-3
CDR3: ASSQVQGPGFGTEAF

J: TRBJ1-1
size: NA
V: TRBV7-8
CDR3: ASSLVASTEAF

J: TRBJ2-1
size: NA
V: TRBV5-4
CDR3: ASSLGGGSSYNEQF

J: TRBJ1-6
size: NA
V: TRBV7-2
CDR3: ASSRQVDRAGNSPLH

J: TRBJ1-2
size: NA
V: TRBV5-4
CDR3: ASSQTALLGYT

J: TRBJ1-1
size: once
V: TRBV7-8
CDR3: ASSLDGGLEAF

J: TRBJ1-1
size: NA
V: TRBV15
CDR3: ATSGNRVTVDTEAF

J: TRBJ2-4
size: NA
V: TRBV11-2
CDR3: ASSSALPGNIQY

J: TRBJ2-7
size: NA
V: TRBV29-1
CDR3: SVASGQGIYEQY

J: TRBJ2-4
size: NA
V: TRBV7-9
CDR3: ASSPRGRAGNIQY

J: TRBJ1-2
size: once
V: TRBV30
CDR3: AWVRVKFGYT

J: TRBJ2-1
size: once
V: TRBV15
CDR3: ATSSRRGGGNNEQF